These 20 T cell receptor beta chains were all obtained from the same sample, sequenced in a study of T cell changes during pregnancy in multiple sclerosis. Repertoires were generated with immunoSEQ multiplex PCR, while TCRdb's copy carries only in-frame clones and drops some. The table lists 55,000 to 70,000 clones, about nine tenths of them singletons, with 2.2% in the top ten. The sample in question was peripheral blood, obtained in the first trimester of pregnancy. These receptor sequences come from a female donor in good health, enrolled as a control in a pregnancy study.

The genes are TRBV13 and TRBJ2-7, with a possible D match to TRBD2 (5 bases). The germline CDR1 and CDR2 sequences are PRHDT and FYEKMQ (reference sequence). The CDR3 sequence is 14 residues long. The V gene lost 0 bases and the J gene lost 3 bases, with 9 bases spanning the gap. The CDR3 region is CASSLGLRDYEQYF. CDR3 DNA sequence: TGTGCCAGCAGCTTAGGGTTGAGGGACTACGAGCAGTACTTC.

J is TRBJ2-1 and V is TRBV6-4; 9 bases agree with TRBD2. Trimming at V came to 8 bases and at J to 10 bases, leaving 9 bases not matched to a gene. Germline V lookup: CDR1 MRHNA, CDR2 SNTAGT. This CDR3 has 13 amino acids. CDR3 amino acids: CASPPGTSSEQFF. In nucleotides, the CDR3 is TGTGCCAGCCCCCCCGGGACTAGCAGCGAGCAGTTCTTC.

The V gene is TRBV13, the J gene TRBJ2-1; TRBD2 agrees at 9 bases. J gave up 3 bases and V 5 bases, and 5 bases lay outside the gene matches. This CDR3 has 15 amino acids. The germline CDR1 and CDR2 sequences are PRHDT and FYEKMQ (reference sequence). The CDR3 loop is CASSQSGRNYNEQFF. DNA of the CDR3: TGTGCCAGCAGCCAAAGCGGGAGGAACTACAATGAGCAGTTCTTC.

The chain recombines TRBV5-4 with TRBJ2-1; D is possibly TRBD2 (6 bases). V gave up 8 bases and J gave up 6 bases, with 12 bases separating them. Germline CDR1 SGHNT, CDR2 YYREEE (reference sequence). This CDR3 contains 12 residues. The CDR3 reads CASNRDSNEQFF. The CDR3 coding sequence is TGTGCCAGTAACCGGGACTCCAATGAGCAGTTCTTC.

The rearrangement links TRBV28 to TRBJ2-1, with 8 bases matching TRBD2. This CDR3 contains 18 residues. CDR1 and CDR2 from the germline V gene are MDHEN and SYDVKM. Unmatched junction bases numbered 13, after V lost 3 bases and J lost 3 bases. The CDR3 DNA reads TGTGCCAGCAGTTTGGGTAACGCGGCGGGAGGATACTACAATGAGCAGTTCTTC. Translation gives CASSLGNAAGGYYNEQFF.

The genes are TRBV2 and TRBJ2-7, with D possibly matching TRBD2 (6 bases). Germline V gene lookup returns CDR1 SNHLY and CDR2 FYNNEI. Deletions cut 7 bases from V and 2 bases from J, with 15 bases between. There are 14 residues in the CDR3. CDR3 sequence reads: CASTRGRQAYEQYF. The CDR3 DNA reads TGTGCCAGCACGCGAGGGAGGCAAGCCTACGAGCAGTACTTC.

V is TRBV30 and J is TRBJ2-1, with a tentative D call TRBD2 (6 bases). V lost 5 bases to trimming and J lost 10 bases, with 12 bases between them. The V gene's germline CDR1 is GTSNPN and CDR2 SVGIG (reference sequence). CDR3 length: 11 residues. The CDR3 DNA reads TGTGCCTGGCCGCGGGGACGGGAGCAGTTCTTC. Amino acids: CAWPRGREQFF.

The V gene is TRBV28, the J gene TRBJ2-1; 11 nucleotides agree with TRBD2. This CDR3 is 16 amino acids long. V lost 6 bases, J lost 8 bases, and 12 bases stayed unmatched. Germline values: CDR1 MDHEN, CDR2 SYDVKM. The chain's CDR3 is CASRPVAGGPRYEQFF. CDR3 in DNA: TGTGCCAGCAGGCCGGTAGCGGGAGGGCCTCGGTATGAGCAGTTCTTC.

The rearrangement joins TRBV9 to TRBJ1-1; tentative D call: TRBD1 (6 bases). Germline V gives CDR1 SGDLS, CDR2 YYNGEE. This CDR3 region has 15 residues. V lost 4 bases and J 0 bases, leaving 13 bases between the germline ends. The CDR3 sequence: CASSRTVIMNTEAFF. The CDR3 region has the DNA TGTGCCAGCAGCCGGACAGTAATAATGAACACTGAAGCTTTCTTT.

This sequence joins TRBV5-1 and TRBJ1-1, with 10 bases identical to TRBD1. This CDR3 is 16 amino acids long. The germline CDR1 and CDR2 sequences are SGHRS and YFSETQ. J lost 3 bases, V lost 4 bases, and 9 bases had no gene match. The DNA for the CDR3 is TGCGCCAGCAGCCGGACAGGGGGTGAGGAGGACACTGAAGCTTTCTTT. Its protein is CASSRTGGEEDTEAFF. Complete variable domain (other parts from reference TRBV5-1 and TRBJ1-1): KAGVTQTPRYLIKTRGQQVTLSCSPISGHRSVSWYQQTPGQGLQFLFEYFSETQRNKGNFPGRFSGRQFSNSRSEMNVSTLELGDSALYLCASSRTGGEEDTEAFFGQGTRLTVV.

The CDR3 coding sequence is TGTGCCAGCAGCTTAGGTGACAGTGAGTTCTTC. The encoded protein is CASSLGDSEFF. The V and J genes are TRBV7-8 and TRBJ2-1; a weak D match, TRBD1 (5 bases). Germline CDR1 is SGHVS and CDR2 is FQNEAQ. Trimming pared 1 base from V and 14 bases from J, leaving 9 bases between. The CDR3 contains 11 residues. The variable domain in full, with the rest retrieved from reference TRBV7-8 and TRBJ2-1, is GAGVSQSPRYKVAKRGQDVALRCDPISGHVSLFWYQQALGQGPEFLTYFQNEAQLDKSGLPSDRFFAERPEGSVSTLKIQRTQQEDSAVYLCASSLGDSEFFGPGTRLTVL.

The chain links TRBV5-5 to TRBJ2-1, with 10 bases fitting TRBD2. Germline V CDR1 and CDR2: SGHKS, YYEKEE (reference sequence). The CDR3 has 17 amino acids. After removal of 1 base from V and 9 bases from J, the junction contained 13 bases not matched to a gene. The CDR3 sequence is CASSLSSSGGAFGEQFF. The CDR3 DNA sequence: TGTGCCAGCAGCTTGTCTTCGAGCGGGGGGGCCTTTGGTGAGCAGTTCTTC.

This chain links TRBV7-2 with TRBJ2-5; possible D gene TRBD2, 5 bases. V lost 5 bases and J lost 6, with 13 bases in between. The germline CDR1 and CDR2 sequences are SGHTA and FQGNSA. There are 13 residues in the CDR3. The CDR3: CASSREGRKTQYF. In nucleotides, the CDR3 is TGTGCCAGCAGCCGGGAAGGCAGAAAGACCCAGTACTTC. The full variable domain, in which reference TRBV7-2 and TRBJ2-5 provide the parts outside the CDR3, is GAGVSQSPSNKVTEKGKDVELRCDPISGHTALYWYRQSLGQGLEFLIYFQGNSAPDKSGLPSDRFSAERTGGSVSTLTIQRTQQEDSAVYLCASSREGRKTQYFGPGTRLLVL.

Notes on this clone: Other DNA sequences in the sample encode the same CDR3. The chain recombines TRBV27 with TRBJ2-7; D gene uncertain. This CDR3 has 13 residues. The V end was cut by 3 bases, the J end by 1 base, with 7 bases between. The germline CDR1 and CDR2 sequences are MNHEY and SMNVEV (reference sequence). The DNA of the CDR3 is TGTGCCAGCAGTTTTTCCCAGTCCTACGAGCAGTACTTC. This translates into CASSFSQSYEQYF.

The CDR3 loop reads CASSPLGLADAYNEQFF. CDR3 sequence (DNA): TGTGCCAGCAGCCCTCTCGGACTAGCCGACGCCTACAATGAGCAGTTCTTC. This chain uses TRBV28 with TRBJ2-1, with 8 bases matching TRBD2. CDR1 and CDR2 from the germline V gene are MDHEN and SYDVKM. The ends lost 6 bases at V and 2 bases at J; junction bases unmatched: 12. The CDR3 runs 17 residues. Supplemented by reference TRBV28 and TRBJ2-1, the full variable domain reads DVKVTQSSRYLVKRTGEKVFLECVQDMDHENMFWYRQDPGLGLRLIYFSYDVKMKEKGDIPEGYSVSREKKERFSLILESASTNQTSMYLCASSPLGLADAYNEQFFGPGTRLTVL.

The chain recombines TRBV4-2 with TRBJ2-1; 14 nucleotides align to TRBD2. This CDR3 has 16 residues. Germline CDR1 LGHNA, CDR2 YNFKEQ. V shed 11 bases, J shed 2 bases, and the junction held 8 bases outside the gene matches. The CDR3 DNA is TGTGCCGTGGGACTAGCGGGAGTCGGGACCTACAATGAGCAGTTCTTC. It is translated as CAVGLAGVGTYNEQFF.

A single count supports this clone. The J gene is TRBJ2-2, the V gene TRBV13, with 12 bases that match TRBD2. Germline V lookup: CDR1 PRHDT, CDR2 FYEKMQ (reference sequence). After removal of 4 bases from V and 3 bases from J, the junction contained 3 bases not matched to a gene. This CDR3 spans 16 amino acids. The CDR3 DNA follows: TGTGCCAGCAGCTATAGACTAGCGGGAGACACCGGGGAGCTGTTTTTT. Its protein product is CASSYRLAGDTGELFF.

The V call is TRBV5-1, the J call TRBJ1-1; D is unresolved. The germline V and J ends were trimmed by 6 bases and 1 base, with 13 bases remaining between them. From germline, CDR1 is SGHRS and CDR2 YFSETQ. The CDR3 contains 14 residues. The CDR3 sequence: CASTTGGSNTEAFF. The CDR3 DNA reads TGCGCCAGCACCACGGGCGGGTCGAACACTGAAGCTTTCTTT.

This clone has just one count. The J gene is TRBJ2-1, the V gene TRBV5-1, with 8 bases aligning to TRBD1. J lost 6 bases, V lost 0 bases, and 8 bases had no gene match. CDR1 is SGHRS, CDR2 YFSETQ, per germline. The CDR3 contains 16 residues. CDR3 sequence (DNA): TGCGCCAGCAGCTTGGTCGGGACAGGAATCAGCAATGAGCAGTTCTTC. Translated: CASSLVGTGISNEQFF.

CDR3 bases: TGTGCCTGGAGGGCGGGGACAGGGGTCACTGAAGCTTTCTTT. Protein product: CAWRAGTGVTEAFF. V is TRBV30 and J is TRBJ1-1, with 10 bases fitting TRBD1. This CDR3 contains 14 residues. J gave up 4 bases and V 3 bases, and 5 bases lay outside the gene matches. CDR1 GTSNPN and CDR2 SVGIG come from the germline V gene (reference sequence).